This T cell receptor (beta chain) was recovered during a study of T cell responses to AZD1222 COVID-19 vaccine. The study's findings and limits: Seropositive status at baseline applied to only 6 or 7 AZD1222 recipients.

A remark on this clone: Antigen: not known.

The table came from immunoSEQ multiplex PCR; TCRdb's copy has only in-frame clones and leaves some out. The sample has 100,000 to 150,000 clones, 90% seen once. Germline values: CDR1 SEHNR, CDR2 FQNEAQ (reference sequence). CDR3 length equals 15 residues. With 5 bases clipped from V and 4 bases from J, the junction kept 7 bases outside the gene matches. This clonotype originated in an adult in good health. V and J are TRBV7-9 and TRBJ2-5; TRBD2 matches at 10 bases. The sequenced sample was peripheral blood, obtained on day 0 of AZD1222 vaccination. The CDR3 DNA sequence: TGTGCCAGCAGCAAGGGGGCTAGCGGGAGAGAGACCCAGTACTTC. It translates to CASSKGASGRETQYF.